The rows below give T cell receptor beta chains drawn from one sample of a study of identical twins. TCRdb recomputed calls from the 5' RACE reads with MiXCR, one row per CDR3 protein. This table holds more than 600,000 distinct CDR3 sequences, 18% found once. These same records also appear under a second study, on T cells expressing NK-cell markers.

Material for sequencing was PBMCs. The receptors shown here come from a woman between 18 and 30 years old in good health. The CDR3 runs from the conserved cysteine through the conserved F or W. D genes are given only for firm matches. Some rows have no size entry. The others give once, few or many, or a class for an expanded clone.

clone_size j_call d_call v_call cdr3_aa
- TRBJ1-1 TRBD1 TRBV28 CASIMTGRTEAFF
few TRBJ1-2 - TRBV3-1 CASSQERGLNYGYTF
few TRBJ1-6 - TRBV7-9 CASSLGTQVRSPLHF
- TRBJ2-1 - TRBV14 CASSHPEWGTTYNEQFF
once TRBJ2-3 TRBD2 TRBV20-1 CSVRPGRDFSTDTQYF
few TRBJ1-5 - TRBV5-1 CASSLGQSSNQPQHF
- TRBJ2-1 - TRBV11-2 CASSLEPGNEQFF
- TRBJ2-1 - TRBV7-8 CASSPRVGVWEQFF
- TRBJ1-6 - TRBV20-1 CSAPRQVSYNSPLHF
- TRBJ2-7 - TRBV7-2 CASRRTVAYEQYF
- TRBJ2-3 - TRBV29-1 CSVDGEGTDTQYF
few TRBJ2-7 - TRBV20-1 CSARRTTYEQYF
few TRBJ2-2 - TRBV18 CASSPNDLTNTGELFF
few TRBJ2-1 TRBD2 TRBV11-2 CASSLSLRTSGSNEQFF
- TRBJ2-7 - TRBV7-8 CASSFGTELSSYEQYF
- TRBJ2-1 TRBD2 TRBV20-1 CSARRPGLATHNEQFF
- TRBJ2-3 - TRBV4-2 CASSQDRGSTQYF
- TRBJ2-1 - TRBV7-2 CASTYERANNEQFF
- TRBJ2-5 TRBD2 TRBV20-1 CSATLAGETQYF
few TRBJ1-1 - TRBV12-3/TRBV12-4 CASSEYQGAFF
few TRBJ2-2 - TRBV6-2/TRBV6-3 CASLAGRVTGELFF
- TRBJ2-1 - TRBV6-5 CASSYRDPYNEQFF
few TRBJ1-1 TRBD1 TRBV20-1 CSAGGTGAEAFF
few TRBJ2-5 TRBD2 TRBV5-1 CASSFPGGRQETQYF
many TRBJ1-1 - TRBV20-1 CSAKLRGETEAFF
- TRBJ2-7 - TRBV27 CASSRGATYEQYF
few TRBJ2-1 TRBD2 TRBV6-1 CASTHGWASGDNEQFF
few TRBJ2-4 TRBD1 TRBV12-3/TRBV12-4 CASSLFGTGVENIQYF
- TRBJ2-1 - TRBV10-3 CAISGQGGDEQFF
- TRBJ1-2 - TRBV6-1 CASRKTTGDDGYTF
- TRBJ2-7 - TRBV12-3/TRBV12-4 CASSYGPEQYF
- TRBJ1-1 - TRBV7-6 CASSLLGSGSLNTEAFF